These 28 T cell receptor beta chains share one sample of origin, sequenced in a study of circulating and synovial CD4+ cells in juvenile arthritis. Assay used: immunoSEQ multiplex PCR; TCRdb lists only in-frame clones, some missing. The sample contains about 33,000 clones, over 90% of which appear only once. The sequenced material came from CD4+ T cells from blood. The receptors were gathered from a human donor with juvenile idiopathic arthritis.

The V gene is TRBV27, the J gene TRBJ1-1; D possibly corresponds to TRBD1 (5 bases). From germline, CDR1 is MNHEY and CDR2 SMNVEV (reference sequence). V was clipped by 3 bases and J by 0 bases, with 8 bases between them. The CDR3 is made up of 14 amino acids. CDR3 protein: CASSFRGVNTEAFF. CDR3 DNA sequence: TGTGCCAGCAGTTTTCGGGGGGTGAACACTGAAGCTTTCTTT.

This clone has a single count. The chain has TRBV7-8 and TRBJ1-2; D is possibly TRBD1 (6 bases). V was shortened by 4 bases and J by 7 bases, with 13 bases between the two germline ends. Looked up from germline, CDR1 is SGHVS and CDR2 is FQNEAQ. The CDR3 extends over 13 amino acids. The CDR3 protein is CASSSSVGGGYTF. In DNA, the CDR3 is TGTGCCAGCAGCTCAAGCGTAGGGGGTGGCTACACCTTC.

The chain recombines TRBV11-2 with TRBJ2-1; a possible D gene is TRBD2 (6 bases). This CDR3 region has 17 residues. Germline CDR1 and CDR2: SGHAT and FQNNGV. The ends were cut back, 0 bases at V and 1 base at J, with 13 bases in the middle. The CDR3 reads CASSLDATRRSYNEQFF. The CDR3 coding sequence is TGTGCCAGCAGCTTAGACGCGACTAGGAGGTCCTACAATGAGCAGTTCTTC.

V gene TRBV5-6 combines with J gene TRBJ2-7; 9 nucleotides line up with TRBD1. This CDR3 is 13 amino acids long. Germline lookup yields CDR1 SGHDT and CDR2 YYEEEE. Unmatched junction bases numbered 1, after V lost 3 bases and J lost 3 bases. The CDR3 DNA reads as TGTGCCAGCAGCTGGGACAGGGACTACGAGCAGTACTTC. Protein product: CASSWDRDYEQYF.

This clone was seen a single time. The chain uses TRBV11-2 and TRBJ2-3; 9 positions match TRBD2. V was pared by 5 bases and J by 4 bases, with 7 bases of the junction left unmatched. The CDR3 consists of 15 residues. Germline V gives CDR1 SGHAT, CDR2 FQNNGV. CDR3: CASSPRGGMSDTQYF. CDR3 in DNA: TGTGCCAGCAGCCCGCGGGGGGGCATGTCAGATACGCAGTATTTT.

The chain uses TRBV25-1 and TRBJ1-4; no definite D call. The CDR3 runs 15 residues. Germline V gives CDR1 MGHDK, CDR2 SYGVNS. Trimming shortened V by 6 bases and J by 2 bases, and 13 bases separated the two germline ends. The CDR3 nucleotides are TGTGCCAGCAGCTCGGAGGGCTTGACTAATGAAAAACTGTTTTTT. Its translation is CASSSEGLTNEKLFF.

The V and J genes are TRBV19 and TRBJ1-5, with 11 positions matching TRBD1. CDR3 length equals 16 residues. Germline lookup yields CDR1 LNHDA and CDR2 SQIVND (reference sequence). V lost 9 bases and J lost 3; bases outside the gene matches: 10. CDR3 loop: CARPRTGGFSNQPQHF. The CDR3 DNA is TGTGCCAGGCCTAGGACAGGGGGCTTTTCCAATCAGCCCCAGCATTTT.

This chain connects TRBV10-1 to TRBJ2-2; D is unclear. CDR3 length equals 13 residues. The germline V gene has CDR1 WNHNN and CDR2 SYGVQD (reference sequence). The V and J ends lost 6 bases and 1 base respectively, with 6 bases between them. The CDR3 nucleotides are TGCGCCAGCAGCCAAAAGAACACCGGGGAGCTGTTTTTT. Residues: CASSQKNTGELFF.

The rearrangement joins TRBV10-1 to TRBJ2-7, with TRBD1 as a possible D gene (5 bases). CDR1 WNHNN and CDR2 SYGVQD come from the germline V gene (reference sequence). Trimming took 6 bases from V and 3 from J, leaving 9 bases between them. This CDR3 has 12 residues. In DNA, the CDR3 is TGCGCCAGCAGCGCGGACAACTACGAGCAGTACTTC. Its translation: CASSADNYEQYF.

This chain uses TRBV6-5 with TRBJ1-3; unclear D gene. V was shortened by 2 bases and J by 3 bases, with 2 bases between the two germline ends. CDR3 length: 12 residues. Germline CDR1 reads MNHEY; CDR2 reads SVGAGI. The DNA of the CDR3 is TGTGCCAGCAGTTACCGTGGAAACACCATATATTTT. This sequence encodes CASSYRGNTIYF.

V is TRBV4-1 and J is TRBJ1-4, with D unclear. The CDR3 length is 13 residues. Per germline, CDR1 MGHRA and CDR2 YSYEKL. Trimming cost V 1 base and J 8 bases, with 8 bases left between them. The CDR3 bases are TGCGCCAGCAGCCAAGTTTACGCGGAAAAACTGTTTTTT. Protein product: CASSQVYAEKLFF.

CDR3 sequence: CARRLHSQDTQYF. The CDR3 coding sequence is TGTGCCCGCCGGTTGCACTCGCAAGATACGCAGTATTTT. V gene TRBV19 combines with J gene TRBJ2-3; D unresolved. The germline V and J ends were trimmed by 11 bases and 5 bases, with 17 bases remaining between them. This CDR3 is 13 amino acids long. Germline V gene lookup returns CDR1 LNHDA and CDR2 SQIVND (reference sequence). The entire variable domain, with the rest obtained from reference TRBV19 and TRBJ2-3, is as follows: DGGITQSPKYLFRKEGQNVTLSCEQNLNHDAMYWYRQDPGQGLRLIYYSQIVNDFQKGDIAEGYSVSREKKESFPLTVTSAQKNPTAFYLCARRLHSQDTQYFGPGTRLTVL.

V is TRBV4-1 and J is TRBJ1-4, with TRBD1 matching 8 bases. Germline-derived CDR1 and CDR2 are MGHRA and YSYEKL. Trimming removed 6 bases from V and 3 bases from J; junction bases left unmatched: 3. The CDR3 contains 14 residues. The CDR3 protein is CASRQQGANEKLFF. The CDR3 nucleotides are TGCGCCAGCAGGCAACAGGGGGCTAATGAAAAACTGTTTTTT.

This chain connects TRBV7-9 to TRBJ2-3, with 7 bases lining up with TRBD1. This CDR3 contains 15 residues. CDR1 is SEHNR and CDR2 is FQNEAQ in the germline V gene (reference sequence). The V gene end was trimmed by 2 bases and the J gene end by 8 bases; junction bases not matched to a gene: 10. CDR3 nucleotides: TGTGCCAGCAGCTTACGATCAACAGGGGCAGCTACGCAGTATTTT. It encodes CASSLRSTGAATQYF.

The chain employs TRBV4-1 and TRBJ2-1, with D possibly matching TRBD2 (5 bases). Germline lookup yields CDR1 MGHRA and CDR2 YSYEKL. V was clipped by 0 bases and J by 0 bases, with 9 bases between them. There are 16 residues in the CDR3. CDR3: CASSQERGSSYNEQFF. The DNA for the CDR3 is TGCGCCAGCAGCCAAGAACGGGGAAGCTCCTACAATGAGCAGTTCTTC.

The J gene is TRBJ1-1, the V gene TRBV7-9; 7 bases are a match to TRBD1. Germline V gene lookup returns CDR1 SEHNR and CDR2 FQNEAQ (reference sequence). V dropped 5 bases and J dropped 5; count of bases not matched to a gene: 11. The CDR3 sequence is 15 residues long. The CDR3 is CASSLGGATSTEAFF. The CDR3, as DNA: TGTGCCAGCAGCCTAGGGGGCGCGACGAGTACTGAAGCTTTCTTT. The whole variable domain, filled in from reference TRBV7-9 and TRBJ1-1, reads DTGVSQNPRHKITKRGQNVTFRCDPISEHNRLYWYRQTLGQGPEFLTYFQNEAQLEKSRLLSDRFSAERPKGSFSTLEIQRTEQGDSAMYLCASSLGGATSTEAFFGQGTRLTVV.

The V gene is TRBV27, the J gene TRBJ2-7; D is unclear. The length of the CDR3 is 15 residues. CDR1 and CDR2 (germline): MNHEY, SMNVEV (reference sequence). V was trimmed by 0 bases and J by 2 bases, leaving 11 bases between them. In DNA, the CDR3 is TGTGCCAGCAGTTTATCGGTGGGCTTTCCCTACGAGCAGTACTTC. The encoded protein is CASSLSVGFPYEQYF.

This clone has a single count. This rearrangement joins TRBV29-1 to TRBJ2-1; 8 bases agree with TRBD2. The CDR3 sequence is 13 residues long. Germline CDR1 reads SQVTM; CDR2 reads ANQGSEA. The junction had 11 bases not matched to a gene; V was cut back by 7 bases and J by 9 bases. CDR3 coding DNA: TGCAGCGGGACGAGCGGGAGATTGAGTGAGCAGTTCTTC. Its protein is CSGTSGRLSEQFF.

V gene TRBV6-4 combines with J gene TRBJ2-3; 7 bases agree with TRBD2. This CDR3 contains 16 residues. The ends lost 7 bases at V and 3 bases at J; junction bases unmatched: 13. Germline V lookup: CDR1 MRHNA, CDR2 SNTAGT. CDR3 sequence (DNA): TGTGCCAGCACCCGATTGTCGGCTAGCGGAACAGATACGCAGTATTTT. Amino acids: CASTRLSASGTDTQYF.

This chain connects TRBV7-2 to TRBJ2-7, with TRBD2 identical over 10 bases. V lost 3 bases and J lost 2; bases outside the gene matches: 1. Germline CDR1 and CDR2: SGHTA and FQGNSA. The CDR3 totals 14 residues. The CDR3 bases are TGTGCCAGCAGCTTCCTAGCGGGAGCCTACGAGCAGTACTTC. This sequence encodes CASSFLAGAYEQYF.

The chain is built from TRBV29-1 and TRBJ2-1, with a tentative D call TRBD2 (5 bases). The germline V and J ends were trimmed by 4 bases and 8 bases, with 12 bases remaining between them. The germline V gene encodes CDR1 SQVTM and CDR2 ANQGSEA. The CDR3 runs 12 residues. CDR3 DNA: TGCAGCGTTGTGGGGAGCCAACATGAGCAGTTCTTC. Translation gives CSVVGSQHEQFF.

The V call is TRBV29-1, the J call TRBJ1-2; tentatively, D is TRBD1 (6 bases). The CDR3 covers 11 residues. V was shortened by 4 bases and J by 7 bases, with 10 bases between the two germline ends. Germline V gene data show CDR1 as SQVTM and CDR2 as ANQGSEA. Here the CDR3 reads CSVGGQGGYTF. The CDR3 DNA reads as TGCAGCGTTGGGGGGCAGGGTGGCTACACCTTC.

The sample holds a few counts of this clone. CDR3 coding DNA: TGTGCCAGCAGCTTAGGGCTAGCGGGAGTAAGTACGCAGTATTTT. Translating gives CASSLGLAGVSTQYF. The chain is built from TRBV7-3 and TRBJ2-3, with 10 nucleotides matching TRBD2. CDR1 is SGHTA and CDR2 is FQGTGA in the germline V gene. The CDR3 runs 15 residues. The V and J ends lost 2 bases and 8 bases, in that order; junction bases with no gene match: 7.

The chain combines TRBV19 with TRBJ1-1; D perhaps matches TRBD1 (6 bases). V was clipped by 7 bases and J by 7 bases, with 19 bases between them. Germline values: CDR1 LNHDA, CDR2 SQIVND (reference sequence). This CDR3 spans 14 amino acids. The CDR3 sequence is CASTSGARTGEAFF. CDR3 sequence (DNA): TGTGCCAGTACGTCAGGGGCCCGTACCGGTGAAGCTTTCTTT.

The V gene is TRBV5-4, the J gene TRBJ2-3, with D uncertain. The V end was cut by 3 bases, the J end by 2 bases, with 13 bases between. Germline CDR1 SGHNT, CDR2 YYREEE (reference sequence). The CDR3 runs 15 residues. The CDR3 region is CASSSSASNTDTQYF. The CDR3 bases are TGTGCCAGCAGCTCCTCAGCGAGCAACACAGATACGCAGTATTTT.

This sequence joins TRBV4-2 and TRBJ2-5, with D perhaps matching TRBD1 (5 bases). The V end was cut by 0 bases, the J end by 1 base, with 9 bases between. The CDR3 has 15 amino acids. Germline V gene data show CDR1 as LGHNA and CDR2 as YNFKEQ. The CDR3 DNA is TGTGCCAGCAGCCAAGAAGGGGCGCGCCAAGAGACCCAGTACTTC. Its protein product is CASSQEGARQETQYF.

Here the CDR3 reads CASSSTGNQPQHF. In DNA, the CDR3 is TGTGCCAGCAGTTCGACAGGCAATCAGCCCCAGCATTTT. The gene calls are TRBV25-1 and TRBJ1-5; tentatively, D is TRBD1 (5 bases). CDR3 length: 13 amino acids. V lost 5 bases and J lost 2, with 7 bases in between. Per germline, CDR1 MGHDK and CDR2 SYGVNS.

CDR3 sequence: CASSGDRPQKTQYF. CDR3 DNA: TGCGCCAGCAGTGGGGACAGGCCCCAGAAGACCCAGTACTTC. V is TRBV10-1 and J is TRBJ2-5; 8 positions agree with TRBD1. CDR1 is WNHNN and CDR2 is SYGVQD in the germline V gene (reference sequence). CDR3 length equals 14 residues. With 4 bases clipped from V and 6 bases from J, the junction kept 7 bases outside the gene matches.